Included here is one TCR beta chain sequence, with context. The antigen is undetermined. This CDR3 is 14 amino acids long. The germline gives CDR1 LGHNT, CDR2 FRNRAP. V was trimmed by 2 bases and J by 8 bases, leaving 15 bases between them. One entry per CDR3 protein, called by TCRdb with MiXCR from the reads. The sample includes roughly 920,000 distinct CDR3 sequences, 25% to 40% of them seen just once. The data were obtained in a study of T cell repertoires in cytomegalovirus infection. Study overall: Newly reported HLA-C-restricted and thoroughly characterized HLA-B-restricted CMV epitopes were employed. It was the public TCR beta signatures that indicated both CMV infection and matching HLA type.

Points from the study as a whole: Summed public TCR beta family frequency identified CMV carriers bearing the relevant HLA. The response measured ex vivo was dominated by TCR beta clonotypes (HLA-C-restricted and CMV-specific).

The source is a human donor in good health (CMV status not recorded). Some clones in this sample may be carry-over from other donors' samples. The chain joins TRBV12-5 to TRBJ1-1; D remains ambiguous. This material consisted of cultured CD8+ T cells from PBMCs, taken from culture after CMV antigen stimulation. CDR3 in DNA: TGTGCTAGTGGTTTGCCCCCTCCCGCCGGAGAAGCTTTCTTT. Its translation: CASGLPPPAGEAFF.